The clone carrying this T cell receptor beta chain occurred once. Additional DNA sequences in this sample encode the identical CDR3. This sample was taken from a study of T cell changes during pregnancy in multiple sclerosis. There are 14 residues in the CDR3. In germline, CDR1 is SGHRS, CDR2 YFSETQ. V was shortened by 2 bases and J by 1 base, with 10 bases between the two germline ends. Sequenced by immunoSEQ multiplex PCR; TCRdb stores in-frame clones only, minus some. Found here are 60,000 to 70,000 clones, 75% to 95% of them singletons; the top ten hold approximately 2%. The sequences come from peripheral blood, collected in the third trimester of pregnancy. This receptor was obtained from a female donor in good health, enrolled as a control in a pregnancy study. The V gene is TRBV5-1, the J gene TRBJ2-7, with TRBD2 as a possible D gene (5 bases). CDR3 DNA: TGCGCCAGCAGCTTATCCAGCGGTTCCTACGAGCAGTACTTC. Its protein is CASSLSSGSYEQYF. Complete variable domain (other parts from reference TRBV5-1 and TRBJ2-7): KAGVTQTPRYLIKTRGQQVTLSCSPISGHRSVSWYQQTPGQGLQFLFEYFSETQRNKGNFPGRFSGRQFSNSRSEMNVSTLELGDSALYLCASSLSSGSYEQYFGPGTRLTVT.